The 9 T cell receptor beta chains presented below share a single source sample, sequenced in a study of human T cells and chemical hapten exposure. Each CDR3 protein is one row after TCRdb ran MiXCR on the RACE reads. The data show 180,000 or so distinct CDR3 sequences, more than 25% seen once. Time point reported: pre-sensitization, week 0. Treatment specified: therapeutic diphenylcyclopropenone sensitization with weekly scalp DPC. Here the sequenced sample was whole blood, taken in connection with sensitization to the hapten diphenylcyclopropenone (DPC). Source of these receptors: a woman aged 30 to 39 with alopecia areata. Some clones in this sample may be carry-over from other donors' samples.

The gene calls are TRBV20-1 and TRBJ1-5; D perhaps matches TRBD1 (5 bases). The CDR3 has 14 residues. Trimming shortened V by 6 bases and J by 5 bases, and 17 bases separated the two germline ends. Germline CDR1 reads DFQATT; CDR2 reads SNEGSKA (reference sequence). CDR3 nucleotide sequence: TGCAGTGCCCAGCTCCAGGGAGGGGATCAGCCCCAGCATTTT. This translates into CSAQLQGGDQPQHF.

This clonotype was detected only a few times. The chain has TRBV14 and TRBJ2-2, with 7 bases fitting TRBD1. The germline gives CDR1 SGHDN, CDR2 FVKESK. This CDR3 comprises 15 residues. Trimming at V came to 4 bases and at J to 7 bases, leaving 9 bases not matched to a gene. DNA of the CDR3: TGTGCCAGCAGCCGTGAGACAGGGTCCGTCGGGGAGCTGTTTTTT. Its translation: CASSRETGSVGELFF. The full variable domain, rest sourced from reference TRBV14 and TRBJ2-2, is EAGVTQFPSHSVIEKGQTVTLRCDPISGHDNLYWYRRVMGKEIKFLLHFVKESKQDESGMPNNRFLAERTGGTYSTLKVQPAELEDSGVYFCASSRETGSVGELFFGEGSRLTVL.

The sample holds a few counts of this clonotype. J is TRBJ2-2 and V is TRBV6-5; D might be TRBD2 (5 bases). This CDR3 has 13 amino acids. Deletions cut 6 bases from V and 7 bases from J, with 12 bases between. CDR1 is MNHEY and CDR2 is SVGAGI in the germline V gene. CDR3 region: CASRARESGELFF. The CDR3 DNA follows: TGTGCCAGCAGGGCTAGGGAGAGCGGGGAGCTGTTTTTT.

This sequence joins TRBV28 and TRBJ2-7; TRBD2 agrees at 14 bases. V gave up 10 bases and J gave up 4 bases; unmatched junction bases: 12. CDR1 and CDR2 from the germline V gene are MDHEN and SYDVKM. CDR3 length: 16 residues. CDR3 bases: TGTGCCACCACGGACGGGACTAGCGGGAGCGGGTACGAGCAGTACTTC. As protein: CATTDGTSGSGYEQYF.

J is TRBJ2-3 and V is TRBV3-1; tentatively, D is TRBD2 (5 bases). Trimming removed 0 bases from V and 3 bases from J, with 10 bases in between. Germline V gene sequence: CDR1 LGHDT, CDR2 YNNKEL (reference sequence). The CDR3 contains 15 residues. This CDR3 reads CASSQELRATDTQYF. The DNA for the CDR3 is TGTGCCAGCAGCCAAGAGTTGCGGGCAACAGATACGCAGTATTTT.

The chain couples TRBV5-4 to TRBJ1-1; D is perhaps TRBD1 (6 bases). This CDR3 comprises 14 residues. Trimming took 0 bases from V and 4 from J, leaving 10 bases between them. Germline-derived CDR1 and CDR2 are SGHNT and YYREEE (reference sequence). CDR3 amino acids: CASSLGGAVTEAFF. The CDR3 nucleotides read TGTGCCAGCAGCTTGGGGGGGGCTGTCACTGAAGCTTTCTTT.

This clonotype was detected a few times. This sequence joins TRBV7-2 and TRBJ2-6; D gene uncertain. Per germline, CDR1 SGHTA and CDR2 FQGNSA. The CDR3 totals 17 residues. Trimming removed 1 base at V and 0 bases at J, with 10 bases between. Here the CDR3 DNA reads TGTGCCAGCAGCTTAGACTCCGCCGCCTCTGGGGCCAACGTCCTGACTTTC. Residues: CASSLDSAASGANVLTF.

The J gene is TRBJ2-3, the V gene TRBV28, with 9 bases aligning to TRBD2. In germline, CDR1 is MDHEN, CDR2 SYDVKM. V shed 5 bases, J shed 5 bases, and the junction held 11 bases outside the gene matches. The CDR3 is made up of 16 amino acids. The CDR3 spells CASSGAAGGLIDTQYF. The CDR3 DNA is TGTGCCAGCAGTGGCGCAGCGGGAGGCTTAATAGATACGCAGTATTTT. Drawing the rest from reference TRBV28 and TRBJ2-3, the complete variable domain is DVKVTQSSRYLVKRTGEKVFLECVQDMDHENMFWYRQDPGLGLRLIYFSYDVKMKEKGDIPEGYSVSREKKERFSLILESASTNQTSMYLCASSGAAGGLIDTQYFGPGTRLTVL.

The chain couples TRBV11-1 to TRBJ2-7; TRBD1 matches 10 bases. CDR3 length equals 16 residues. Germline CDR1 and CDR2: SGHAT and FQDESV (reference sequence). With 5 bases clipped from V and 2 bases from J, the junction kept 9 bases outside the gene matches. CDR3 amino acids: CASSPTGTGDAYEQYF. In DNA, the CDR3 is TGTGCCAGCAGCCCTACCGGGACAGGGGATGCCTACGAGCAGTACTTC.